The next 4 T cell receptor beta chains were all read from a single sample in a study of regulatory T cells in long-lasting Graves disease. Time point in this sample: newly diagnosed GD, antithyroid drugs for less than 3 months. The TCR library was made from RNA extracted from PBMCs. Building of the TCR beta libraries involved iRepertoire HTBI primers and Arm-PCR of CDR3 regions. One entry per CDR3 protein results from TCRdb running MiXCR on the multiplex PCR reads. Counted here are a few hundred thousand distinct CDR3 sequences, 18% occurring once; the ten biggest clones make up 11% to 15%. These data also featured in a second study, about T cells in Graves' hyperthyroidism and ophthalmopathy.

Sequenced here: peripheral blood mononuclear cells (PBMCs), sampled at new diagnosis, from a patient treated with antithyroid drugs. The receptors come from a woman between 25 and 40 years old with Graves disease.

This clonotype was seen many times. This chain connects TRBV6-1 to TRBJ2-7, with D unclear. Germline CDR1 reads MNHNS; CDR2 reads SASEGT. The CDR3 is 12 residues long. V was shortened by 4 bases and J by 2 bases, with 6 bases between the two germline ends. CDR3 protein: CASSVLTYEQYF. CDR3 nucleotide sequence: TGTGCCAGCAGTGTGCTAACCTACGAGCAGTACTTC.

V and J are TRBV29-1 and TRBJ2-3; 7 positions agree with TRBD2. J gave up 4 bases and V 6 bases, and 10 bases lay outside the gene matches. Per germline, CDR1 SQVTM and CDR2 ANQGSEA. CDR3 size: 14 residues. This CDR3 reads CSVLFNRGADTQYF. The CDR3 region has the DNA TGCAGCGTGCTTTTTAACCGGGGGGCAGATACGCAGTATTTT.

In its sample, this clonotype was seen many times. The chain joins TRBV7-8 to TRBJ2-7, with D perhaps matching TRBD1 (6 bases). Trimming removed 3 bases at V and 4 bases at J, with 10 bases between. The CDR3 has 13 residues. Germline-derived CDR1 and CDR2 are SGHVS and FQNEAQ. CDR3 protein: CASSLGANYEQYF. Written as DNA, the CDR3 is TGTGCCAGCAGCTTGGGGGCCAATTACGAGCAGTACTTC.

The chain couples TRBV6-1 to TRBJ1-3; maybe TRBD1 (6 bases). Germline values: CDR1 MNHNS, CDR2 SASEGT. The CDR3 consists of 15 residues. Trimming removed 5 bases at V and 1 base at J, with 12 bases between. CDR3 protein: CASSRYGTSGNTIYF. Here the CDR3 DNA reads TGTGCCAGCAGTCGCTATGGGACATCTGGAAACACCATATATTTT.